This entry lists 27 T cell receptor beta chains sequenced from one sample in a study of technical replicates of blood from several donors (dated by TCRdb to about 2017). Libraries were constructed by the immunoSEQ multiplex PCR assay. Not all clones reach the TCRdb copy of this immuneACCESS table, which keeps in-frame sequences only. Checked studies attribute under half of the gap to unresolved V genes and leave the rest unexplained. The sample table records some 13,000 clones; roughly 94% of these occur just once. Together, the top ten hold 7% to 9% of the sample. Sequenced sample: PBMCs. The source is a human donor in good health.

The chain uses TRBV5-1 and TRBJ2-2, with D possibly being TRBD2 (6 bases). The germline V and J ends were trimmed by 2 bases and 0 bases, with 11 bases remaining between them. The CDR3 is 16 residues long. The germline V gene has CDR1 SGHRS and CDR2 YFSETQ. CDR3 loop: CASSFGGAANTGELFF. The DNA of the CDR3 is TGCGCCAGCAGCTTTGGAGGGGCCGCGAACACCGGGGAGCTGTTTTTT. The variable domain in full, completed from reference TRBV5-1 and TRBJ2-2, reads KAGVTQTPRYLIKTRGQQVTLSCSPISGHRSVSWYQQTPGQGLQFLFEYFSETQRNKGNFPGRFSGRQFSNSRSEMNVSTLELGDSALYLCASSFGGAANTGELFFGEGSRLTVL.

The J gene is TRBJ2-4, the V gene TRBV4-2; possibly TRBD1 for D (6 bases). This CDR3 has 15 amino acids. The germline V and J ends were trimmed by 3 bases and 8 bases, with 17 bases remaining between them. CDR1 is LGHNA and CDR2 is YNFKEQ in the germline V gene. The CDR3 protein is CASSQGQSMGDIQYF. CDR3 DNA sequence: TGTGCCAGCAGCCAGGGACAATCGATGGGAGACATTCAGTACTTC.

The chain couples TRBV7-9 to TRBJ2-1, with TRBD2 identical over 7 bases. Losses at the gene ends were 0 bases for V and 5 bases for J; bases not matched to a gene: 4. The CDR3 runs 15 residues. CDR1 and CDR2 from the germline V gene are SEHNR and FQNEAQ (reference sequence). This chain's CDR3 is CASSLASGNHNEQFF. DNA of the CDR3: TGTGCCAGCAGCTTAGCCAGCGGGAACCACAATGAGCAGTTCTTC.

CDR3 region: CASSQVAGNSYNEQFF. CDR3 bases: TGTGCCAGCAGCCAAGTAGCGGGAAACTCCTACAATGAGCAGTTCTTC. The rearrangement joins TRBV4-2 to TRBJ2-1; 8 bases line up with TRBD2. The CDR3 consists of 16 residues. The trim removed 1 base at V and 0 bases at J, leaving 2 bases unmatched. Germline CDR1 is LGHNA and CDR2 is YNFKEQ.

In this sample, this clone turned up once. The chain combines TRBV11-3 with TRBJ2-2; 10 bases agree with TRBD2. CDR1 SGHNT and CDR2 YENEEA come from the germline V gene. The CDR3 totals 17 residues. With V trimmed by 1 base and J by 4 bases, 6 bases remained unmatched. The CDR3 protein is CASSLGSLAGVTGELFF. DNA of the CDR3: TGTGCCAGCAGCTTAGGGTCGCTAGCGGGAGTCACCGGGGAGCTGTTTTTT.

This chain uses TRBV5-1 with TRBJ2-5; 8 bases agree with TRBD2. V was clipped by 2 bases and J by 5 bases; unmatched bases: 5. CDR1 is SGHRS, CDR2 YFSETQ, per germline. The CDR3 runs 14 residues. The CDR3 sequence: CASSFGLAGETQYF. The DNA for the CDR3 is TGCGCCAGCAGCTTTGGACTAGCAGGGGAGACCCAGTACTTC.

V is TRBV19 and J is TRBJ1-2, with 8 bases aligning to TRBD1. V gave up 6 bases and J gave up 4 bases; unmatched junction bases: 7. The length of the CDR3 is 14 residues. Germline V gene lookup returns CDR1 LNHDA and CDR2 SQIVND (reference sequence). This chain's CDR3 is CASSLRQGSYGYTF. In DNA, the CDR3 is TGTGCCAGTAGCCTCCGACAGGGGAGCTATGGCTACACCTTC.

The count of this clone is one. The V gene is TRBV27, the J gene TRBJ2-7, with 8 nucleotides matching TRBD2. The CDR3 length is 15 residues. After removal of 1 base from V and 6 bases from J, the junction contained 8 bases not matched to a gene. Per germline, CDR1 MNHEY and CDR2 SMNVEV (reference sequence). The CDR3 here is CASSLLVAGSGEQYF. CDR3 bases: TGTGCCAGCAGTTTATTGGTAGCGGGATCAGGCGAGCAGTACTTC.

The rearrangement links TRBV29-1 to TRBJ2-5; a possible D gene is TRBD2 (6 bases). The CDR3 spans 16 residues. Trimming removed 5 bases from V and 0 bases from J, with 19 bases in between. Germline CDR1 and CDR2: SQVTM and ANQGSEA. Written as DNA, the CDR3 is TGCAGCGTTTCGGACATCACCCGGGACTACCAAGAGACCCAGTACTTC. Translation: CSVSDITRDYQETQYF.

The sample holds a few counts of this clone. This chain links TRBV19 with TRBJ2-7; D is perhaps TRBD1 (5 bases). V lost 4 bases to trimming and J lost 3 bases, with 13 bases between them. The germline gives CDR1 LNHDA, CDR2 SQIVND (reference sequence). The CDR3 covers 14 residues. The CDR3 spells CASSRQMNLYEQYF. DNA for the CDR3: TGTGCCAGTAGTAGACAGATGAACCTCTACGAGCAGTACTTC.

The chain couples TRBV18 to TRBJ1-2; 7 bases map to TRBD1. Germline V gene data show CDR1 as KGHSH and CDR2 as LQKENI. Losses at the gene ends were 2 bases for V and 3 bases for J; bases not matched to a gene: 0. The CDR3 has 13 amino acids. The CDR3 coding sequence is TGTGCCAGCTCACCAGACAGGGACTATGGCTACACCTTC. Its protein is CASSPDRDYGYTF.

This chain connects TRBV28 to TRBJ2-7; 7 positions agree with TRBD2. This CDR3 is 15 amino acids long. The J segment lost 2 bases and the V segment lost 7 bases, leaving 11 bases of the junction unmatched. CDR1 and CDR2 from the germline V gene are MDHEN and SYDVKM. The CDR3 DNA sequence: TGTGCCAGCACTACGGCGGCGGGAGTCGCCTACGAGCAGTACTTC. Its translation is CASTTAAGVAYEQYF.

This chain links TRBV9 with TRBJ2-1; the match to TRBD2 covers 8 bases. The CDR3 consists of 15 residues. Germline V gives CDR1 SGDLS, CDR2 YYNGEE. V was clipped by 0 bases and J by 3 bases; unmatched bases: 2. CDR3 sequence reads: CASSVDSGSYNEQFF. DNA of the CDR3: TGTGCCAGCAGCGTAGACAGCGGGAGCTACAATGAGCAGTTCTTC.

The chain is built from TRBV7-3 and TRBJ2-2; 7 positions agree with TRBD2. The germline V gene has CDR1 SGHTA and CDR2 FQGTGA. The V and J ends lost 5 bases and 5 bases, in that order; junction bases with no gene match: 17. The CDR3 spans 18 residues. The CDR3 region is CASSPGPRGGRNTGELFF. CDR3 coding DNA: TGTGCCAGCAGCCCAGGCCCACGGGGCGGGAGAAATACCGGGGAGCTGTTTTTT.

The chain combines TRBV5-8 with TRBJ2-2; tentative D call: TRBD2 (7 bases). With 6 bases removed from V and 7 bases from J, the gap between germline ends came to 19 bases. This CDR3 comprises 15 residues. CDR1 and CDR2 (germline): SGHTS, YDEGEE. The CDR3 protein is CASTARGRGIGELFF. CDR3 sequence (DNA): TGTGCCAGCACCGCGCGGGGGCGCGGTATCGGGGAGCTGTTTTTT.

The J gene is TRBJ2-2, the V gene TRBV5-1; TRBD2 matches 10 bases. The CDR3 extends over 15 amino acids. The germline V gene has CDR1 SGHRS and CDR2 YFSETQ. The trim removed 4 bases at V and 7 bases at J, leaving 7 bases unmatched. The DNA of the CDR3 is TGCGCCAGCAGCCCCGGGACTAGCGCGGTCGGGGAGCTGTTTTTT. This encodes CASSPGTSAVGELFF.

The V call is TRBV6-4, the J call TRBJ2-2, with D perhaps TRBD1 (5 bases). Trimming took 2 bases from V and 4 from J, leaving 5 bases between them. The CDR3 covers 13 residues. Germline lookup yields CDR1 MRHNA and CDR2 SNTAGT. In DNA form, the CDR3 reads TGTGCCAGCAGTGACAGGGGCACCGGGGAGCTGTTTTTT. Its translation: CASSDRGTGELFF.

V and J are TRBV11-1 and TRBJ2-1; TRBD1 is a possible D gene (6 bases). The CDR3 has 16 amino acids. Between the trimmed V and J ends, which lost 4 bases and 9 bases, there was a span of 22 bases. CDR1 and CDR2 from the germline V gene are SGHAT and FQDESV (reference sequence). CDR3 loop: CASSSRRIRGTREQFF. Written as DNA, the CDR3 is TGTGCCAGCAGCTCAAGGAGAATCAGGGGCACACGTGAGCAGTTCTTC.

This chain links TRBV6-1 with TRBJ1-5, with D unclear. There are 13 residues in the CDR3. In germline, CDR1 is MNHNS, CDR2 SASEGT. The V end was cut by 4 bases, the J end by 9 bases, with 13 bases between. The CDR3 DNA sequence: TGTGCCAGCAGTGGCGGCGAGCTACGGCCCCAGCATTTT. Protein product: CASSGGELRPQHF.

The genes are TRBV7-8 and TRBJ2-6; D call uncertain. The ends were cut back, 1 base at V and 0 bases at J, with 16 bases in the middle. Germline CDR1 and CDR2: SGHVS and FQNEAQ. This CDR3 has 19 residues. DNA for the CDR3: TGTGCCAGCAGCTTAGTTGACCAAACAGATGTCTCTGGGGCCAACGTCCTGACTTTC. It is translated as CASSLVDQTDVSGANVLTF.

The rearrangement uses TRBV5-1 and TRBJ2-1; 10 nucleotides align to TRBD2. With 9 bases clipped from V and 2 bases from J, the junction kept 8 bases outside the gene matches. Germline V gene data show CDR1 as SGHRS and CDR2 as YFSETQ. The CDR3 loop spans 15 amino acids. The CDR3 is CATSVLAGAYNEQFF. The CDR3 coding sequence is TGCGCCACCTCGGTTCTAGCGGGAGCCTACAATGAGCAGTTCTTC.

This rearrangement joins TRBV7-3 to TRBJ2-7; the match to TRBD2 covers 11 bases. Germline CDR1 reads SGHTA; CDR2 reads FQGTGA. V was pared by 5 bases and J by 2 bases, with 5 bases of the junction left unmatched. There are 15 residues in the CDR3. CDR3 protein: CASSQGLAGPYEQYF. CDR3 DNA: TGTGCCAGCAGCCAAGGACTAGCGGGCCCCTACGAGCAGTACTTC.

This rearrangement joins TRBV4-2 to TRBJ2-5; 10 bases match TRBD2. Germline loops: CDR1 LGHNA, CDR2 YNFKEQ. V was pared by 3 bases and J by 2 bases, with 3 bases of the junction left unmatched. The length of the CDR3 is 15 residues. CDR3 DNA sequence: TGTGCCAGCAGCCATGGACTAGCGGAACAAGAGACCCAGTACTTC. It is translated as CASSHGLAEQETQYF.

The CDR3 bases are TGTGCCAGCAGCAATGAAGCCCCTCGACAGGTCGTGAAGACCCAGTACTTC. Its translation is CASSNEAPRQVVKTQYF. V and J are TRBV21-1 and TRBJ2-5; TRBD1 reflects the table's D call only, with no check against the DNA. TRBV21-1 counts as a pseudogene. The CDR3 has 17 residues.

The rearrangement uses TRBV27 and TRBJ2-7, with 8 bases that match TRBD1. CDR3 size: 14 residues. Per germline, CDR1 MNHEY and CDR2 SMNVEV (reference sequence). The V segment lost 5 bases and the J segment 5 bases; nucleotides outside the gene matches: 8. The DNA of the CDR3 is TGTGCCAGCAGTGCGACAGGGGAGTCCCACGAGCAGTACTTC. Amino acid sequence: CASSATGESHEQYF.

V and J are TRBV18 and TRBJ2-7; 9 bases are shared with TRBD1. V dropped 2 bases and J dropped 0; count of bases not matched to a gene: 5. The length of the CDR3 is 16 residues. Germline assignment: CDR1 KGHSH and CDR2 LQKENI. For the CDR3, the DNA is TGTGCCAGCTCACCAATTCCGGGACAGGGCTCCTACGAGCAGTACTTC. Translation gives CASSPIPGQGSYEQYF.

The chain carries TRBV5-6 and TRBJ1-2, with 7 bases lining up with TRBD1. This CDR3 region has 17 residues. J gave up 0 bases and V 4 bases, and 12 bases lay outside the gene matches. Germline loops: CDR1 SGHDT, CDR2 YYEEEE. The CDR3 DNA reads TGTGCCAGCAGCCGCCGGTGGGACAGACTAGCTAACTATGGCTACACCTTC. Translated, it gives CASSRRWDRLANYGYTF.